The present T cell receptor (beta chain) was sequenced within a study of siplizumab effects on memory and regulatory T cells. Study outcomes and limitations: The majority of clones, roughly 80-95% of proliferating CD4+ or CD8+ clones, lacked an assignable naive or memory phenotype. Controls had 26.9% Treg-derived mappable alloreactive CD4+ clones on average, versus less than 70% with siplizumab. Suppressive capability of dividing Tregs from siplizumab cultures went unverified. The naive T cell population seemed more diverse than memory cells and seemed a major contributor to the alloresponse.

In regard to this clone: The antigen is not known.

Trimming left V 6 bases short and J 2 bases short, with 11 bases between. CDR3 length: 13 amino acids. Looked up from germline, CDR1 is SGHNT and CDR2 is YENEEA. Assay: immunoSEQ multiplex PCR; the TCRdb copy retains only in-frame clones and omits some. The table includes roughly 62,000 clones, 70% to 80% detected once. Specimen: memory CD4+ T cells sorted from blood. This rearrangement joins TRBV11-3 to TRBJ2-7, with D possibly TRBD1 on 5 matching bases. The sequence was collected from a human donor in good health. The CDR3 loop is CASSPGQTYEQYF. CDR3 coding DNA: TGTGCCAGCAGTCCTGGACAAACCTACGAGCAGTACTTC.